The present entry profiles one T cell receptor beta chain with its context. These data belong to a study of cytomegalovirus exposure and HLA in healthy donors. Sequenced by immunoSEQ multiplex PCR; TCRdb stores in-frame clones only, minus some. The sample holds 150,000 to 200,000 clones, 88% seen once. The CDR3 consists of 15 residues. V lost 5 bases and J lost 5; bases outside the gene matches: 7. The germline V gene encodes CDR1 SGHDT and CDR2 YYEEEE. This sequence originates from a man aged 18 to 29 in good health and CMV-seronegative. The sequencing input was PBMCs. This chain links TRBV5-6 with TRBJ1-4, with 9 bases aligning to TRBD1. CDR3 protein: CASSSYGTGNEKLFF. In DNA form, the CDR3 reads TGTGCCAGCAGTTCCTACGGGACAGGGAATGAAAAACTGTTTTTT. Drawing the rest from reference TRBV5-6 and TRBJ1-4, the complete variable domain is DAGVTQSPTHLIKTRGQQVTLRCSPKSGHDTVSWYQQALGQGPQFIFQYYEEEERQRGNFPDRFSGHQFPNYSSELNVNALLLGDSALYLCASSSYGTGNEKLFFGSGTQLSVL.